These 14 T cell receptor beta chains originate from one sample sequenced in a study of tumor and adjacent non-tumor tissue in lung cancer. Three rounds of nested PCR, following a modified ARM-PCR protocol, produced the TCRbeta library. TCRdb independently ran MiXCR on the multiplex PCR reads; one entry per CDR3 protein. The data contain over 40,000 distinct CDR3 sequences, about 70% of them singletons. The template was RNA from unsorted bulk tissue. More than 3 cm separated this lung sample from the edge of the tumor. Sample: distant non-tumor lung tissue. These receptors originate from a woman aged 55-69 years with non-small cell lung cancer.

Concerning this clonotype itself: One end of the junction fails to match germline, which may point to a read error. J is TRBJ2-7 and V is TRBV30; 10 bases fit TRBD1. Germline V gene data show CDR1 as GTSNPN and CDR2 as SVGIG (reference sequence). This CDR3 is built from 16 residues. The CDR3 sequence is CTWSPGQGLKRAEQYF. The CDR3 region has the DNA TGTACCTGGAGTCCGGGACAGGGGTTGAAGCGAGCCGAGCAATACTTC.

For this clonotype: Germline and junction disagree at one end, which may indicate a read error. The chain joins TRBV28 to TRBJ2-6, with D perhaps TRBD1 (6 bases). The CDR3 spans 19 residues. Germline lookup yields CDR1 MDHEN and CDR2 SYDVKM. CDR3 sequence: CASSLWKQGSYSGANLLTF. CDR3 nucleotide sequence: TGTGCCAGCAGTTTATGGAAACAGGGCTCCTACTCTGGGGCCAACCTCCTGACTTTC.

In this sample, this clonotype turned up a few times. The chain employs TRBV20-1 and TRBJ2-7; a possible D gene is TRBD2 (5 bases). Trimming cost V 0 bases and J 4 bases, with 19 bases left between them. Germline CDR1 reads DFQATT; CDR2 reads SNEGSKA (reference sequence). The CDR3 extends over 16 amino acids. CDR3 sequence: CSARDSLRRRKYEQYF. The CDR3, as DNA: TGCAGTGCTAGAGATTCTTTGCGGAGGAGGAAGTACGAGCAGTACTTC.

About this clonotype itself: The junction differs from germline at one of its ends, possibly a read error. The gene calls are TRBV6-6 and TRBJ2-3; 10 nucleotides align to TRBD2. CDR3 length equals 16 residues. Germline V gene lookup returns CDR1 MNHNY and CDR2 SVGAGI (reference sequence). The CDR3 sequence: CASSPGRTSGTGTQYF. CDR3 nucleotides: TGTGCCAGCAGCCCTGGGAGGACTAGCGGAACAGGTACGCAGTATTTT.

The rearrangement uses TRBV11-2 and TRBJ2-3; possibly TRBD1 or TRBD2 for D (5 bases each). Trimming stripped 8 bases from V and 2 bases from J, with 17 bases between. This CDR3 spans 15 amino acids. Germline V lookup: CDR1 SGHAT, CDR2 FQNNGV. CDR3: CASGAIGTATDTQYF. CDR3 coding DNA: TGTGCCAGCGGCGCTATCGGGACGGCCACAGATACGCAGTATTTT.

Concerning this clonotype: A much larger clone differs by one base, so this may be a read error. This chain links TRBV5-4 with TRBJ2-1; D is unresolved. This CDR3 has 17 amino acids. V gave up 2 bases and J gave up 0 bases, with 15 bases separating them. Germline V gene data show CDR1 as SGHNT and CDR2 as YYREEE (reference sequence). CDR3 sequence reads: CASSFGSPLDSYNEQFF. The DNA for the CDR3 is TGTGCCAGCAGCTTCGGCAGCCCTCTAGACTCCTACAATGAGCAGTTCTTC.

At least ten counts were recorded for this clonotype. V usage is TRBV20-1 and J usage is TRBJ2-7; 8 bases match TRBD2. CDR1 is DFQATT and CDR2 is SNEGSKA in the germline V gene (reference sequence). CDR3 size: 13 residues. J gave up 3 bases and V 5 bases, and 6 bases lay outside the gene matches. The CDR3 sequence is CSAEGTSGYEQYF. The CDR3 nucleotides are TGCAGTGCTGAAGGGACTAGTGGCTACGAGCAGTACTTC.

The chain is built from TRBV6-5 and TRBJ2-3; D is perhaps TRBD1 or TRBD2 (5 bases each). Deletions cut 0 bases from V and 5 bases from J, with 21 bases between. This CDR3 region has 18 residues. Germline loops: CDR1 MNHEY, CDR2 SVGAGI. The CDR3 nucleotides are TGTGCCAGCAGTTACTCCCCTGTAGCAGGGACCTTTGGAGATACGCAGTATTTT. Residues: CASSYSPVAGTFGDTQYF.

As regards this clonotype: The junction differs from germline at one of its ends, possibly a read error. CDR3 nucleotides: TGCGCCAGTAGCCAAGATGTGAGGGTGACTAATGAAAAACTGTTTTTT. Encoded protein: CASSQDVRVTNEKLFF. V and J are TRBV4-3 and TRBJ1-4, with D hard to call. This CDR3 has 16 amino acids. Germline V gives CDR1 LGHNA, CDR2 YSLEER.

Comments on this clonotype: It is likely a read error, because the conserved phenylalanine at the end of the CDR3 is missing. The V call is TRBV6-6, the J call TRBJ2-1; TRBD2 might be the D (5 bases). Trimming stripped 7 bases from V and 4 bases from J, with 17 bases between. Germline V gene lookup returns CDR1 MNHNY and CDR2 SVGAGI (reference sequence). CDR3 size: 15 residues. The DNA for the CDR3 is TGTGCCAGCACCGACCGAGGGATACCGTACAATGAGCAGTTCTTA. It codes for CASTDRGIPYNEQFL.

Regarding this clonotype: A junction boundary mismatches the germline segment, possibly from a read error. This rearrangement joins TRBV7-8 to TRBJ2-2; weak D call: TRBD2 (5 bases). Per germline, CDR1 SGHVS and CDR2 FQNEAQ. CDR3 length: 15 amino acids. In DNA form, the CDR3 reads TGTGCCAGCAGTTTAGAGCGCGCGAACACCGGGGAGCCGTTTTTT. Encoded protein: CASSLERANTGEPFF.

CDR3: CSSRGAINGYTF. In DNA form, the CDR3 reads TGCAGCAGTAGAGGGGCCATCAACGGTTACACCTTC. The V gene is TRBV29-1, the J gene TRBJ1-2; weak D call: TRBD1 (5 bases). The CDR3 has 12 amino acids. Germline V CDR1 and CDR2: SQVTM, ANQGSEA. V shed 8 bases and J shed 11 bases, with 21 bases lying between them.

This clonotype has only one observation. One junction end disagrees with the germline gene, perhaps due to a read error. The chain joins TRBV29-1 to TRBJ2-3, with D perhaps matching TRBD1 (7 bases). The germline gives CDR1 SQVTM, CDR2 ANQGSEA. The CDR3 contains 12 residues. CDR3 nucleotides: TGCAGCGTTGGGCAGGGGGGAGATACGCAACATTTT. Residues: CSVGQGGDTQHF.

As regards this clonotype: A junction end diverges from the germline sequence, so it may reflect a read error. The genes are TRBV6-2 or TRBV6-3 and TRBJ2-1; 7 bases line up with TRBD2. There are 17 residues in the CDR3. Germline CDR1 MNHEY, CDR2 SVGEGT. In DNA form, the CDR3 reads TGTGCCGGCAGCCCGACTAGCAGGAGGGCCGCAAACGATGAGGAGTTCTTC. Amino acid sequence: CAGSPTSRRAANDEEFF.